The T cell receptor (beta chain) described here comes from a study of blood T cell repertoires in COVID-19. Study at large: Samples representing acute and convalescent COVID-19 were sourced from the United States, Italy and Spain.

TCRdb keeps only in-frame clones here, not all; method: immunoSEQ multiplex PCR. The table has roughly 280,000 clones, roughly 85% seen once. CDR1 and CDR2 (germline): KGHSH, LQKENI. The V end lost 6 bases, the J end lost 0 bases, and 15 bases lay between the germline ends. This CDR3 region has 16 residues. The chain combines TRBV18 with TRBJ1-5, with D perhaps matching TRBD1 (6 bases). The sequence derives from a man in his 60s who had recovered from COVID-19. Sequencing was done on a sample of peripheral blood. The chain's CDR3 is CASSARGRGSNQPQHF. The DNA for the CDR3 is TGTGCCAGCTCCGCCAGGGGCAGGGGTAGCAATCAGCCCCAGCATTTT.